These 10 T cell receptor beta chains share one sample of origin, sequenced in a study. Using its own MiXCR run on the RT-PCR reads, TCRdb lists one record per CDR3 protein. The sample yields more than 550,000 distinct CDR3 sequences, approximately 15% seen once. What was sequenced was memory CD4+ T cells from blood. These receptors were collected from a female donor in good health, serving as a healthy control.

The chain links TRBV7-2 to TRBJ2-1; D is uncertain. The CDR3 contains 15 residues. Trimming took 1 base from V and 3 from J, leaving 10 bases between them. The V gene's germline CDR1 is SGHTA and CDR2 FQGNSA. CDR3 in amino acids: CASSLEARGYNEQFF. The CDR3 DNA reads as TGTGCCAGCAGCTTAGAGGCACGCGGCTACAATGAGCAGTTCTTC.

This clonotype has only a few counts. This chain uses TRBV20-1 with TRBJ1-1; a possible D gene is TRBD1 (6 bases). The germline CDR1 and CDR2 sequences are DFQATT and SNEGSKA (reference sequence). CDR3 length equals 12 residues. The V gene lost 4 bases and the J gene lost 9 bases, with 15 bases spanning the gap. In nucleotides, the CDR3 is TGCAGTGCTACGCCTACCGGGACACAAGCTTTCTTT. Residues: CSATPTGTQAFF.

This chain joins TRBV7-9 and TRBJ1-1, with a possible D match to TRBD1 (5 bases). Trimming took off 5 bases at V and 3 bases at J, with 19 bases between the two ends. CDR3 length: 16 residues. CDR1 and CDR2 from the germline V gene are SEHNR and FQNEAQ (reference sequence). This CDR3 is CASSPSSGWGYTEAFF. The CDR3 DNA reads TGTGCCAGCAGCCCGAGTTCCGGATGGGGGTACACTGAAGCTTTCTTT.

Comments on this clonotype: This could be a read error, since a much larger clone is one nucleotide away. CDR3 loop: CSARNTEAFF. In DNA, the CDR3 is TGCAGTGCTAGAAACACTGAAGCTTTCTTT. V and J are TRBV20-1 and TRBJ1-1; D is undetermined. In germline, CDR1 is DFQATT, CDR2 SNEGSKA (reference sequence). V was shortened by 2 bases and J by 2 bases, with 0 bases between the two germline ends. The CDR3 sequence is 10 residues long.

This clonotype showed up just a few times. The chain uses TRBV6-2 or TRBV6-3 and TRBJ1-1; D perhaps matches TRBD1 (6 bases). CDR1 is MNHEY and CDR2 is SVGEGT in the germline V gene. Trimming cost V 6 bases and J 6 bases, with 17 bases left between them. The CDR3 runs to 14 residues. CDR3 DNA: TGTGCCAGCAGGGAGGGGGGCGGTTACTCTGAAGCTTTCTTT. It translates to CASREGGGYSEAFF.

The chain joins TRBV6-1 to TRBJ2-1; a weak D match, TRBD1 (5 bases). V gave up 6 bases and J gave up 5 bases, with 17 bases separating them. From germline, CDR1 is MNHNS and CDR2 SASEGT. The CDR3 contains 15 residues. The CDR3 here is CASSLRGSWNNEQFF. For the CDR3, the DNA is TGTGCCAGCAGCCTAAGGGGCTCTTGGAACAATGAGCAGTTCTTC.

The sample holds many counts of this clonotype. The chain couples TRBV12-3 or TRBV12-4 to TRBJ2-5; 15 bases are shared with TRBD2. V lost 5 bases, J lost 3 bases, and 4 bases stayed unmatched. CDR3 size: 16 residues. CDR3 amino acids: CASSPRTSGGEETQYF. The DNA for the CDR3 is TGTGCCAGCAGTCCCCGGACTAGCGGGGGGGAAGAGACCCAGTACTTC.

The chain recombines TRBV12-3 or TRBV12-4 with TRBJ1-6; the D gene is possibly TRBD1 (5 bases). The CDR3 is made up of 17 amino acids. Trimming removed 7 bases from V and 0 bases from J, with 16 bases in between. CDR3 loop: CASIASRGSSYNSPLHF. In DNA form, the CDR3 reads TGTGCCAGCATCGCCTCGAGGGGAAGCTCCTATAATTCACCCCTCCACTTT.

The chain couples TRBV6-2 or TRBV6-3 to TRBJ2-5; D is perhaps TRBD2 (6 bases). There are 14 residues in the CDR3. The V end was cut by 6 bases, the J end by 4 bases, with 15 bases between. Germline V CDR1 and CDR2: MNHEY, SVGEGT. The CDR3 reads CASSSTVGGETQYF. CDR3 nucleotide sequence: TGTGCCAGCAGCAGCACGGTCGGGGGAGAGACCCAGTACTTC.

This clonotype came up a few times. CDR3 loop: CASSLAAGVYEQYF. The CDR3 DNA reads TGCGCCAGCAGCTTGGCTGCGGGGGTCTACGAGCAGTACTTC. The chain links TRBV5-1 to TRBJ2-7; 7 bases agree with TRBD2. V lost 0 bases, J lost 3 bases, and 3 bases stayed unmatched. This CDR3 has 14 amino acids. CDR1 is SGHRS and CDR2 is YFSETQ in the germline V gene.